The clone carrying this T cell receptor (beta chain) has only one observation. Its antigen is unknown. Researchers generated TCR beta cDNA from about 450 ng of total RNA, relying on a constant-region primer. Libraries covering TCR beta were generated through three nested multiplex PCR rounds (using a slightly modified ARM-PCR). Two initial PCR rounds of about 10 cycles each paired TRBV1-TRBV30 forward primers with a C-beta reverse primer. TCRdb redid the calling of the multiplex PCR reads with MiXCR, one entry per CDR3 protein. The sample holds some 130,000 distinct CDR3 sequences, 65% to 75% seen once. The record originates from a study of tumor-infiltrating lymphocytes in primary liver carcinoma. Study findings and constraints: When set against blood, tumors had a significantly higher top-250-clone fraction (p = 0.039).

Unsorted bulk tissue of about 18-34 mg yielded co-extracted RNA and DNA. The patients carried chronic HBV infection and had received no treatment. The CDR3 loop spans 14 amino acids. The germline CDR1 and CDR2 sequences are SGHVS and FQNEAQ. V was shortened by 5 bases and J by 4 bases, with 15 bases between the two germline ends. V gene TRBV7-8 combines with J gene TRBJ2-7; D call uncertain. The receptor was isolated from a woman aged 55 to 70 with primary liver carcinoma and hepatitis B virus infection. The sample comprised tumor-adjacent normal liver tissue. In nucleotides, the CDR3 is TGTGCCAGCAGCCCCTCGCATGGATTTTACGAGCAGTACTTC. Translation: CASSPSHGFYEQYF.